The source of this T cell receptor (beta chain) is a study of blood T cell repertoires in COVID-19. Produced via immunoSEQ multiplex PCR; TCRdb's table is partial and in-frame only. The sample has about 100,000 clones; about 86% are singletons. CDR3 size: 15 residues. CDR1 MDHEN and CDR2 SYDVKM come from the germline V gene. The V end lost 5 bases, the J end lost 0 bases, and 10 bases lay between the germline ends. Sequencing input: peripheral blood. The genes are TRBV28 and TRBJ1-4; tentatively, D is TRBD1 (6 bases). This clonotype was obtained from a man older than 75 with acute or convalescent COVID-19. The CDR3, as DNA: TGTGCCAGCAGTCTTCGACAGGCAACTAATGAAAAACTGTTTTTT. It encodes CASSLRQATNEKLFF.